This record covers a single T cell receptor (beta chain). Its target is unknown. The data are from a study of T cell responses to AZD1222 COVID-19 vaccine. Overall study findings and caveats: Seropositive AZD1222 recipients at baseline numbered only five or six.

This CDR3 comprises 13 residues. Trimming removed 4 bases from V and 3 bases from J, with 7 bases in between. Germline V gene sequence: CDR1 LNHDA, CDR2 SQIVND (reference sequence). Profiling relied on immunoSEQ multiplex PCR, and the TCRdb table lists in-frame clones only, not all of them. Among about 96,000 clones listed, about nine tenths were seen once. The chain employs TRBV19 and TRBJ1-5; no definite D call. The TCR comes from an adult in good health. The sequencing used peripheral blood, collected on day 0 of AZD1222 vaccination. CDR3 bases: TGTGCCAGTAGTACACGGGCCAATCAGCCCCAGCATTTT. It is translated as CASSTRANQPQHF. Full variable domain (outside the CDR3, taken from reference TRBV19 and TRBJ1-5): DGGITQSPKYLFRKEGQNVTLSCEQNLNHDAMYWYRQDPGQGLRLIYYSQIVNDFQKGDIAEGYSVSREKKESFPLTVTSAQKNPTAFYLCASSTRANQPQHFGDGTRLSIL.